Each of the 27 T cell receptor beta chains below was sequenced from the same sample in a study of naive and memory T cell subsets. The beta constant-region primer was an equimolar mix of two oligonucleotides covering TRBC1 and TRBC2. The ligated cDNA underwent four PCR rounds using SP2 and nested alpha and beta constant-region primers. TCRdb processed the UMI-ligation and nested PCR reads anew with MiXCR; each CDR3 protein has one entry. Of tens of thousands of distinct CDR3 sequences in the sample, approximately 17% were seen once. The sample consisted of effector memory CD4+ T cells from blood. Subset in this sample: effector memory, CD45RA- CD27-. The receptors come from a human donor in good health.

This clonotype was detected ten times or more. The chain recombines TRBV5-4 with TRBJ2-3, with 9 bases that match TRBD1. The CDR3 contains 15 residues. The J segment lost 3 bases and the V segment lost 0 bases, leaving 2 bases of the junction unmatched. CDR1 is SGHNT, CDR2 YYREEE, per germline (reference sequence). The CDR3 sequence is CASSLDRGHTDTQYF. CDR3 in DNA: TGTGCCAGCAGCTTGGACAGGGGGCATACAGATACGCAGTATTTT.

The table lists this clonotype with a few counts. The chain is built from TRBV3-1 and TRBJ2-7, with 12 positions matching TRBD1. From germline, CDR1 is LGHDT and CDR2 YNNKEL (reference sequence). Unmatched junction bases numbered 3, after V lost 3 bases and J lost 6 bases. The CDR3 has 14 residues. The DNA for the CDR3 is TGTGCCAGCAGCCAGGGGGACAGGGGGCCCGAGCAGTACTTC. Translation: CASSQGDRGPEQYF.

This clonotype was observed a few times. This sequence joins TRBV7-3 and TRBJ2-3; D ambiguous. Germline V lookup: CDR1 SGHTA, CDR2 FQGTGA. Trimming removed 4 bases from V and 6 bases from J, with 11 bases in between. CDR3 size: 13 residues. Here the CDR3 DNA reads TGTGCCAGCAGCTCCCCCGGGTCCGATACGCAGTATTTT. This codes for CASSSPGSDTQYF.

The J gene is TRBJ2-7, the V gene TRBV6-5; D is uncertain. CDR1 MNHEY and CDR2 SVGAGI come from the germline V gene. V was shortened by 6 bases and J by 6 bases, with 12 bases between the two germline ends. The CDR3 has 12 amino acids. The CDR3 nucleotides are TGTGCCAGCAGAAGGAGTATTGGCGAGCAGTACTTC. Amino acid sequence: CASRRSIGEQYF.

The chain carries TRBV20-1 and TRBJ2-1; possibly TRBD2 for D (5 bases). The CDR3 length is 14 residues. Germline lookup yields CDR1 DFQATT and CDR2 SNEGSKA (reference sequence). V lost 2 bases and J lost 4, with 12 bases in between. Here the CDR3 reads CSARRGGLYNEQFF. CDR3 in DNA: TGCAGTGCTAGACGGGGTGGCCTATACAATGAGCAGTTCTTC.

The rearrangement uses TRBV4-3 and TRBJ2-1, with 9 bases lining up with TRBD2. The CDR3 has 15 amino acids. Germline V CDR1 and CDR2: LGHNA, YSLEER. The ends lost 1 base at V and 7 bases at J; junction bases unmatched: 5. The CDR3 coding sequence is TGCGCCAGCAGCCAAGTAGCGGGAGTGTATAATGAGCAGTTCTTC. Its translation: CASSQVAGVYNEQFF.

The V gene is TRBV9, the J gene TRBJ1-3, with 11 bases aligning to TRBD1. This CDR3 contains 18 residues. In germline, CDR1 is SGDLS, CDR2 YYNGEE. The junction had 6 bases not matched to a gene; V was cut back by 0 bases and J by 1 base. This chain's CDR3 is CASSVESGQGASGNTIYF. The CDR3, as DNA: TGTGCCAGCAGCGTAGAATCCGGACAGGGGGCTTCTGGAAACACCATATATTTT.

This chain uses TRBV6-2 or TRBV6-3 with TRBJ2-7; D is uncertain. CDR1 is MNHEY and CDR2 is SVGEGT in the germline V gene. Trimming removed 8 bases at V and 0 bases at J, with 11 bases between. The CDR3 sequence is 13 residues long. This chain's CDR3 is CASFLPGSYEQYF. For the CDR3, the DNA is TGTGCCAGCTTCCTGCCGGGCTCCTACGAGCAGTACTTC.

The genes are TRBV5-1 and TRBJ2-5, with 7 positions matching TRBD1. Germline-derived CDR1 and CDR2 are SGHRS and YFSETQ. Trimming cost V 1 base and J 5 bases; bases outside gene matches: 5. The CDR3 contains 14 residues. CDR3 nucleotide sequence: TGCGCCAGCAGCTTGATTACAGGGGAGGAGACCCAGTACTTC. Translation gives CASSLITGEETQYF.

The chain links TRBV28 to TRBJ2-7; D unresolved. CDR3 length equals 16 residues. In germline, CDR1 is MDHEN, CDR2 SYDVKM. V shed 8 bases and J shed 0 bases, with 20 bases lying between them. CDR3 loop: CASAPVRTGGSYEQYF. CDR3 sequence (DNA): TGTGCCAGCGCACCTGTTCGGACCGGTGGCTCCTACGAGCAGTACTTC.

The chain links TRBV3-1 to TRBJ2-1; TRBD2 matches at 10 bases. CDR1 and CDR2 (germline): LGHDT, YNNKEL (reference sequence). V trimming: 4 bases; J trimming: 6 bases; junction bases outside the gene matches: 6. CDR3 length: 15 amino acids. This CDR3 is CASSRGTSDLNEQFF. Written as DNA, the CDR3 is TGTGCCAGCAGCCGTGGGACTAGCGACCTCAATGAGCAGTTCTTC.

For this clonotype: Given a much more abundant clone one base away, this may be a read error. The CDR3 nucleotides read TGTGCCAGCAGCTCGCTCCGGGACCGAGCCTTCTATCGCTACACCTTC. It translates to CASSSLRDRAFYRYTF. The rearrangement joins TRBV11-3 to TRBJ1-2, with D tentatively TRBD1 (5 bases). The CDR3 covers 16 residues. Germline loops: CDR1 SGHNT, CDR2 YENEEA.

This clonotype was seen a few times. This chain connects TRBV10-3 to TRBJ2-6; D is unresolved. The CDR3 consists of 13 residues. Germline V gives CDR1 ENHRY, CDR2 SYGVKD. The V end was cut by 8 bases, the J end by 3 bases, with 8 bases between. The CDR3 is CAIGSNGANVLTF. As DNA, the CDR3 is TGTGCCATCGGTTCCAATGGGGCCAACGTCCTGACTTTC.

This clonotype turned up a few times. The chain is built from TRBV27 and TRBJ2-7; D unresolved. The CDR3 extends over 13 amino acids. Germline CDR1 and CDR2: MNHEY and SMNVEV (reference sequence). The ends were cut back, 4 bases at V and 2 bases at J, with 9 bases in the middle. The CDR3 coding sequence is TGTGCCAGCAGTTCCAGGCCCCCCTACGAGCAGTACTTC. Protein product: CASSSRPPYEQYF.

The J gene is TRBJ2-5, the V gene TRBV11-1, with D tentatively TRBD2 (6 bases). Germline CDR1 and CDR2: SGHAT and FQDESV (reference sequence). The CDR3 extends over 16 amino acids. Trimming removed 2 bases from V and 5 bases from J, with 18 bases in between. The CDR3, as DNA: TGTGCCAGCAGCTTAATCTTCGCCACGGGGAGGGAGACCCAGTACTTC. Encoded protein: CASSLIFATGRETQYF.

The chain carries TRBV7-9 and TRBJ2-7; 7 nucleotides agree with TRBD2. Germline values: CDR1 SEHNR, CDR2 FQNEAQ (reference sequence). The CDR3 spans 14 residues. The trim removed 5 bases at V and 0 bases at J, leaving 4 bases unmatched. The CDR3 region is CASSRRESSYEQYF. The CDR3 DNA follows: TGTGCCAGCAGCCGGCGGGAGAGCTCCTACGAGCAGTACTTC.

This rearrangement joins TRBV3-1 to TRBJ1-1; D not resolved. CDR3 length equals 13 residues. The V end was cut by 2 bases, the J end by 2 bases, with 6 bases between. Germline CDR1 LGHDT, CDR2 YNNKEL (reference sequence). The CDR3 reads CASSQFANTEAFF. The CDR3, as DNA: TGTGCCAGCAGCCAATTTGCTAACACTGAAGCTTTCTTT.

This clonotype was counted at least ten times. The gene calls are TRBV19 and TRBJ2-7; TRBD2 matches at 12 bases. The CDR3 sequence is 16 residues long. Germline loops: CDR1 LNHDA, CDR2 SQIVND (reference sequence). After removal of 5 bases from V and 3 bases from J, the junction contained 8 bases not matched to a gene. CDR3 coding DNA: TGTGCCAGTAGTTTCTCCGGGACTAGCGGGCGCTACGAGCAGTACTTC. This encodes CASSFSGTSGRYEQYF.

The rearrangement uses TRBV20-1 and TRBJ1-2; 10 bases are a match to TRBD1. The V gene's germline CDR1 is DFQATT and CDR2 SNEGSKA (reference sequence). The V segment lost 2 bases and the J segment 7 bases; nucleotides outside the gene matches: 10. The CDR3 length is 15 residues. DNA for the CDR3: TGCAGTGCTAGACCCCCGGAAGGGGACAGGGGTGGCTACACCTTC. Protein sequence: CSARPPEGDRGGYTF.

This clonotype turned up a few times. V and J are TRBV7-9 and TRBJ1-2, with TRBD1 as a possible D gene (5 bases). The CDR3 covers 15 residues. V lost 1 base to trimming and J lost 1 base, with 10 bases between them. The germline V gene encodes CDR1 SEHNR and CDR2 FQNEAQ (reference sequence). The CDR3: CASSLVGDFNYGYTF. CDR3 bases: TGTGCCAGCAGCTTAGTAGGGGATTTTAACTATGGCTACACCTTC.

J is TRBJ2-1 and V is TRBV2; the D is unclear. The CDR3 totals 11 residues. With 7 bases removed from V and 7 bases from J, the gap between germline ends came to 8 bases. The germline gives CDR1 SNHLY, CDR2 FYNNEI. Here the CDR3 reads CASKTENEQFF. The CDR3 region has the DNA TGTGCCAGCAAAACGGAAAATGAGCAGTTCTTC.

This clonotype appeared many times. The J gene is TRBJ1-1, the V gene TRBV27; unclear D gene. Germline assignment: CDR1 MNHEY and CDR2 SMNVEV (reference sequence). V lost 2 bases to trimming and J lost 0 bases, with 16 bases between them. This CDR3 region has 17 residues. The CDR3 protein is CASSLLPRKALNTEAFF. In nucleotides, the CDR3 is TGTGCCAGCAGTTTACTTCCCCGTAAAGCTTTGAACACTGAAGCTTTCTTT.

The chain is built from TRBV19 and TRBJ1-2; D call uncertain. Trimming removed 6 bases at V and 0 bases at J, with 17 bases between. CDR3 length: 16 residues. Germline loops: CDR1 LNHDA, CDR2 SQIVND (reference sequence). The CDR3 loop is CASRARGVGANYGYTF. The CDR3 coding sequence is TGTGCCAGTAGAGCTCGTGGGGTAGGAGCTAACTATGGCTACACCTTC.

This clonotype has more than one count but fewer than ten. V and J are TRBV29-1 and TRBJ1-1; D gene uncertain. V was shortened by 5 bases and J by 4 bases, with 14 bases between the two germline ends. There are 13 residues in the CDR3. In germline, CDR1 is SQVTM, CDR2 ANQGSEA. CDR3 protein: CSVFGPGLTEAFF. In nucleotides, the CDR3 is TGCAGCGTTTTCGGGCCCGGCCTCACTGAAGCTTTCTTT.

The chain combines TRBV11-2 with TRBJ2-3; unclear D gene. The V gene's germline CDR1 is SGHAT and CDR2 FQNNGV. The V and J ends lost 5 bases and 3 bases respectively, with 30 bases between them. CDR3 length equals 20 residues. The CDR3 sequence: CASSPPPYRATRRLTDTQYF. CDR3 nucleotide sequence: TGTGCCAGCAGCCCCCCGCCCTATCGAGCGACGAGACGACTGACAGATACGCAGTATTTT.

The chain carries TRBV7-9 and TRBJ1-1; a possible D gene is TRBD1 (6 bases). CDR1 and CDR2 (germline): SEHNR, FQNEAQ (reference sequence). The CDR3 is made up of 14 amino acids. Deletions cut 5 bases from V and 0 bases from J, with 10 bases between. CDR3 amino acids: CASSPQGMNTEAFF. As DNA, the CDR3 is TGTGCCAGCAGCCCCCAGGGGATGAACACTGAAGCTTTCTTT.

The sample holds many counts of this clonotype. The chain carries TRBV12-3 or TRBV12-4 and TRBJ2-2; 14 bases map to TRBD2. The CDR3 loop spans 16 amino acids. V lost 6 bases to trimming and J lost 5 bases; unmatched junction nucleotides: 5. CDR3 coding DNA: TGTGCCAGCAGAAGCAGACTAGCGGGAGGGACCGGGGAGCTGTTTTTT. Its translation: CASRSRLAGGTGELFF.